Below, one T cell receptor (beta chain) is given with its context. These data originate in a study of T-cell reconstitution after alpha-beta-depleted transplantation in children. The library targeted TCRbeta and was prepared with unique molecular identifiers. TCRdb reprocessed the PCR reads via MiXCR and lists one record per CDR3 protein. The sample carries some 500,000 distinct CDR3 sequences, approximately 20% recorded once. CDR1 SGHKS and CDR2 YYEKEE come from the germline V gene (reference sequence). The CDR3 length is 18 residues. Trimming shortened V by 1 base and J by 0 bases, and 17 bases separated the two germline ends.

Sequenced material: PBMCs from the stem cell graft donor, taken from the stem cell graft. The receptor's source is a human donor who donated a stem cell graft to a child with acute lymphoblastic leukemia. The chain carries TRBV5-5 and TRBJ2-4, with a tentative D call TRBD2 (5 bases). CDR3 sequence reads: CASSLSPFEGLAKNIQYF. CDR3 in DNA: TGTGCCAGCAGCTTGTCCCCTTTTGAGGGATTAGCCAAAAACATTCAGTACTTC.